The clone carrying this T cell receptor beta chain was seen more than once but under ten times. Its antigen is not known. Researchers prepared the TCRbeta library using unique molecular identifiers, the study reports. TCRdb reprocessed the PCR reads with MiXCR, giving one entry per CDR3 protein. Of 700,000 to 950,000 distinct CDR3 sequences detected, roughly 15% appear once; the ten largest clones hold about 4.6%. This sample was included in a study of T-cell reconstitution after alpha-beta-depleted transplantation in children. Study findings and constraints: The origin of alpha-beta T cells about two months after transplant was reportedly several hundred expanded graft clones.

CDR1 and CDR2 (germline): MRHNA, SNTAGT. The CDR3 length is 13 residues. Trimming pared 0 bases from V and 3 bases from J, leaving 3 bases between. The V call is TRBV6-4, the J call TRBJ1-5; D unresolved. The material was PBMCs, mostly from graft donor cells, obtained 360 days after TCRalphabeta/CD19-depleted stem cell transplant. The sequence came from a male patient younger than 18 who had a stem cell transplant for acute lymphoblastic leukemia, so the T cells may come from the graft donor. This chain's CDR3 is CASSDSHNQPQHF. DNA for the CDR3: TGTGCCAGCAGTGACTCACACAATCAGCCCCAGCATTTT.